Listed below are T cell receptor beta chains from one sample, sequenced in a study of blood T cell repertoires in COVID-19. Clones were read by immunoSEQ multiplex PCR, and TCRdb kept only the in-frame ones, dropping some. The sample shows about 220,000 clones, approximately 84% of them seen only once. Sequencing used peripheral blood. These receptors were obtained from a man between 40 and 49 years old with active or convalescent COVID-19. The CDR3 runs from the conserved cysteine through the conserved F or W. The D gene is left open where the match is weak. Size is omitted from some rows. Given values are once, few, many or a class for expanded clones.

v_call: TRBV7-9
j_call: TRBJ1-2
d_call: .
clone_size: .
cdr3_aa: CASSSHPVAREGYTF
cdr3_nt: TGTGCCAGCAGCTCACACCCTGTGGCCCGGGAAGGCTACACCTTC

v_call: TRBV28
j_call: TRBJ2-7
d_call: TRBD1
clone_size: .
cdr3_aa: CASASPTGENKYEQYF
cdr3_nt: TGTGCCAGCGCCTCTCCTACAGGGGAAAATAAGTACGAGCAGTACTTC

v_call: TRBV6-5
j_call: TRBJ1-4
d_call: .
clone_size: .
cdr3_aa: CASSYSAGWEKLFF
cdr3_nt: TGTGCCAGCAGTTACTCTGCGGGATGGGAAAAACTGTTTTTT

v_call: TRBV19
j_call: TRBJ1-2
d_call: TRBD1
clone_size: .
cdr3_aa: CASSRGQGKRGYTF
cdr3_nt: TGTGCCAGTAGTCGTGGACAGGGGAAAAGAGGCTACACCTTC

v_call: TRBV5-1
j_call: TRBJ1-5
d_call: .
clone_size: .
cdr3_aa: CASSLQGYGQPQHF
cdr3_nt: TGCGCCAGCAGCTTACAGGGTTACGGACAGCCCCAGCATTTT

v_call: TRBV10-3
j_call: TRBJ2-1
d_call: TRBD2
clone_size: .
cdr3_aa: CAISDAAGGPYNEQFF
cdr3_nt: TGTGCCATCAGTGATGCGGCGGGGGGCCCCTACAATGAGCAGTTCTTC

v_call: TRBV5-1
j_call: TRBJ2-7
d_call: TRBD1
clone_size: .
cdr3_aa: CASSIDREMDEQYF
cdr3_nt: TGCGCCAGCAGCATCGACAGGGAAATGGACGAGCAGTACTTC

v_call: TRBV5-1
j_call: TRBJ1-1
d_call: TRBD1
clone_size: .
cdr3_aa: CASSSGGTVNTEAFF
cdr3_nt: TGCGCCAGCAGCTCGGGCGGGACAGTGAACACTGAAGCTTTCTTT

v_call: TRBV7-2
j_call: TRBJ2-5
d_call: TRBD1
clone_size: .
cdr3_aa: CASSPTGVRETQYF
cdr3_nt: TGTGCCAGCAGCCCCACAGGGGTGCGGGAGACCCAGTACTTC

v_call: TRBV25-1
j_call: TRBJ2-1
d_call: .
clone_size: .
cdr3_aa: CASSDGIRGTRNNEQFF
cdr3_nt: TGTGCCAGCAGTGACGGGATACGGGGGACCCGGAACAATGAGCAGTTCTTC

v_call: TRBV12-3/TRBV12-4
j_call: TRBJ2-1
d_call: .
clone_size: .
cdr3_aa: CASNIGGPEQFF
cdr3_nt: TGTGCCAGCAATATAGGGGGACCTGAGCAGTTCTTC

v_call: TRBV19
j_call: TRBJ2-1
d_call: TRBD2
clone_size: .
cdr3_aa: CASRTSGSSYNEQFF
cdr3_nt: TGTGCCAGTCGAACTAGCGGGAGTTCCTACAATGAGCAGTTCTTC

v_call: TRBV6-5
j_call: TRBJ1-6
d_call: TRBD1
clone_size: .
cdr3_aa: CASSYSNRGYSPLHF
cdr3_nt: TGTGCCAGCAGTTACTCGAACAGGGGGTATTCACCCCTCCACTTT

v_call: TRBV6-1
j_call: TRBJ1-5
d_call: .
clone_size: .
cdr3_aa: CASSDNRNQPQHF
cdr3_nt: TGTGCCAGCAGTGATAACAGGAATCAGCCCCAGCATTTT

v_call: TRBV27
j_call: TRBJ1-1
d_call: .
clone_size: .
cdr3_aa: CASSLSASLNTEAFF
cdr3_nt: TGTGCCAGCAGTTTATCCGCGTCCCTGAACACTGAAGCTTTCTTT

v_call: TRBV28
j_call: TRBJ2-3
d_call: .
clone_size: .
cdr3_aa: CASSRYTVTQYF
cdr3_nt: TGTGCCAGCAGCCGATATACAGTAACGCAGTATTTT

v_call: TRBV24-1
j_call: TRBJ2-5
d_call: .
clone_size: .
cdr3_aa: CATSATDRYQETQYF
cdr3_nt: TGTGCCACCAGTGCCACCGACAGGTACCAAGAGACCCAGTACTTC

v_call: TRBV5-1
j_call: TRBJ1-6
d_call: .
clone_size: .
cdr3_aa: CASSLAGNSPLHF
cdr3_nt: TGCGCCAGCAGCTTGGCAGGGAATTCACCCCTCCACTTT

v_call: TRBV6-5
j_call: TRBJ2-7
d_call: TRBD2
clone_size: .
cdr3_aa: CASTSGLANYEQYF
cdr3_nt: TGTGCCAGCACCTCGGGACTAGCGAACTACGAGCAGTACTTC

v_call: TRBV5-4
j_call: TRBJ1-5
d_call: TRBD1
clone_size: .
cdr3_aa: CASSLDRGDGQPQHF
cdr3_nt: TGTGCCAGCAGCTTAGACAGGGGAGACGGTCAGCCCCAGCATTTT

v_call: TRBV30
j_call: TRBJ2-5
d_call: TRBD2
clone_size: .
cdr3_aa: CAWSDGLAGGDGGETQYF
cdr3_nt: TGTGCCTGGAGTGACGGACTAGCGGGGGGGGACGGAGGAGAGACCCAGTACTTC

v_call: TRBV30
j_call: TRBJ1-5
d_call: .
clone_size: .
cdr3_aa: CAWSVGSDSPRHF
cdr3_nt: TGTGCCTGGAGTGTAGGATCTGACAGCCCCCGGCATTTT

v_call: TRBV28
j_call: TRBJ1-1
d_call: .
clone_size: .
cdr3_aa: CASLAGGTLNTEAFF
cdr3_nt: TGTGCCAGCTTGGCGGGAGGGACCCTTAACACTGAAGCTTTCTTT

v_call: TRBV6-4
j_call: TRBJ2-7
d_call: .
clone_size: .
cdr3_aa: CASRPTGILFSYEQYF
cdr3_nt: TGTGCCAGCAGGCCAACCGGGATCCTGTTTTCTTACGAGCAGTACTTC

v_call: TRBV6-6
j_call: TRBJ1-5
d_call: .
clone_size: .
cdr3_aa: CASRSGSGNQPQHF
cdr3_nt: TGTGCCAGCAGGTCGGGGAGTGGCAATCAGCCCCAGCATTTT

v_call: TRBV28
j_call: TRBJ2-2
d_call: .
clone_size: .
cdr3_aa: CAINLAFTGELFF
cdr3_nt: TGTGCCATTAACTTAGCGTTCACCGGGGAGCTGTTTTTT

v_call: TRBV20-1
j_call: TRBJ1-1
d_call: .
clone_size: .
cdr3_aa: CSARRGEAFF
cdr3_nt: TGCAGTGCTAGAAGGGGTGAAGCTTTCTTT

v_call: TRBV9
j_call: TRBJ2-1
d_call: .
clone_size: .
cdr3_aa: CASSPFLGASYNEQFF
cdr3_nt: TGTGCCAGCAGCCCCTTTTTGGGAGCCTCCTACAATGAGCAGTTCTTC

v_call: TRBV10-2
j_call: TRBJ2-5
d_call: .
clone_size: .
cdr3_aa: CASRGGDQETQYF
cdr3_nt: TGCGCCAGCAGAGGCGGGGATCAAGAGACCCAGTACTTC

v_call: TRBV18
j_call: TRBJ2-5
d_call: TRBD1
clone_size: few
cdr3_aa: CASSSGTDQETQYF
cdr3_nt: TGTGCCAGCTCATCGGGGACAGACCAAGAGACCCAGTACTTC

v_call: TRBV7-2
j_call: TRBJ1-2
d_call: .
clone_size: .
cdr3_aa: CASSLDGGVTYGYTF
cdr3_nt: TGTGCCAGCAGCTTAGACGGGGGGGTCACCTATGGCTACACCTTC

v_call: TRBV3-1/TRBV3-2
j_call: TRBJ1-3
d_call: TRBD1
clone_size: .
cdr3_aa: CASSFGQGSNTIYF
cdr3_nt: TGTGCCAGCAGCTTCGGACAGGGATCGAACACCATATATTTT

v_call: TRBV27
j_call: TRBJ1-2
d_call: .
clone_size: .
cdr3_aa: CASSFGLTGYGYTF
cdr3_nt: TGTGCCAGCAGTTTCGGACTGACGGGCTATGGCTACACCTTC

v_call: TRBV9
j_call: TRBJ1-5
d_call: TRBD1
clone_size: .
cdr3_aa: CASSPGWGTVSNQPQHF
cdr3_nt: TGTGCCAGCAGCCCCGGGTGGGGGACAGTGAGCAATCAGCCCCAGCATTTT

v_call: TRBV6-1
j_call: TRBJ2-7
d_call: TRBD2
clone_size: .
cdr3_aa: CASSASGTSGSYEQYF
cdr3_nt: TGTGCCAGCAGTGCCTCCGGGACTAGCGGGTCCTACGAGCAGTACTTC

v_call: TRBV18
j_call: TRBJ1-3
d_call: TRBD1
clone_size: .
cdr3_aa: CASSPGPGQGYGNTIYF
cdr3_nt: TGTGCCAGCTCACCCGGACCGGGACAGGGTTATGGAAACACCATATATTTT

v_call: TRBV27
j_call: TRBJ1-6
d_call: TRBD1
clone_size: .
cdr3_aa: CASSFTGTANSPLHF
cdr3_nt: TGTGCCAGCAGTTTTACCGGGACAGCTAATTCACCCCTCCACTTT

v_call: TRBV7-3
j_call: TRBJ2-2
d_call: TRBD2
clone_size: .
cdr3_aa: CASSQTVLAGGGEELFF
cdr3_nt: TGTGCCAGCAGCCAAACGGTTCTAGCGGGAGGAGGGGAGGAGCTGTTTTTT

v_call: TRBV11-2
j_call: TRBJ2-1
d_call: .
clone_size: .
cdr3_aa: CASSSNGNYNEQFF
cdr3_nt: TGTGCCAGCAGCTCGAACGGTAACTACAATGAGCAGTTCTTC

v_call: TRBV3-1/TRBV3-2
j_call: TRBJ1-4
d_call: TRBD1
clone_size: once
cdr3_aa: CASSLKGAGKGKLFF
cdr3_nt: TGTGCCAGCAGCCTTAAGGGGGCAGGGAAGGGAAAACTGTTTTTT

v_call: TRBV5-4
j_call: TRBJ2-2
d_call: TRBD2
clone_size: once
cdr3_aa: CASSSPGTRTGELFF
cdr3_nt: TGTGCCAGCAGCTCTCCCGGGACTAGGACCGGGGAGCTGTTTTTT

v_call: TRBV9
j_call: TRBJ2-6
d_call: TRBD2
clone_size: .
cdr3_aa: CASSVAGGGPSGANVLTF
cdr3_nt: TGTGCCAGCAGCGTAGCCGGCGGGGGGCCCTCTGGGGCCAACGTCCTGACTTTC

v_call: TRBV3-1/TRBV3-2
j_call: TRBJ2-2
d_call: TRBD2
clone_size: .
cdr3_aa: CASSQVHGRHTGELFF
cdr3_nt: TGTGCCAGCAGCCAAGTACACGGGAGGCACACCGGGGAGCTGTTTTTT

v_call: TRBV7-2
j_call: TRBJ2-7
d_call: .
clone_size: .
cdr3_aa: CASSPPGAYEQYF
cdr3_nt: TGTGCCAGCAGCCCCCCAGGGGCCTACGAGCAGTACTTC

v_call: TRBV10-1
j_call: TRBJ1-1
d_call: .
clone_size: .
cdr3_aa: CASSRQENTEAFF
cdr3_nt: TGCGCCAGCAGTAGGCAGGAGAACACTGAAGCTTTCTTT

v_call: TRBV7-3
j_call: TRBJ1-1
d_call: TRBD1
clone_size: .
cdr3_aa: CASFQGPGQGNTEAFF
cdr3_nt: TGTGCCAGCTTCCAGGGACCGGGACAGGGGAACACTGAAGCTTTCTTT

v_call: TRBV6-5
j_call: TRBJ2-7
d_call: TRBD1
clone_size: .
cdr3_aa: CASRKDRVGEQYF
cdr3_nt: TGTGCCAGCAGAAAGGACAGGGTCGGCGAGCAGTACTTC

v_call: TRBV6-6
j_call: TRBJ1-2
d_call: .
clone_size: .
cdr3_aa: CASSSTETYGYTF
cdr3_nt: TGTGCCAGCAGTTCCACAGAGACCTATGGCTACACCTTC

v_call: TRBV5-1
j_call: TRBJ2-7
d_call: TRBD1
clone_size: .
cdr3_aa: CASKEQGANYEQYF
cdr3_nt: TGCGCCAGTAAAGAACAGGGGGCGAACTACGAGCAGTACTTC

v_call: TRBV7-3
j_call: TRBJ2-5
d_call: TRBD2
clone_size: .
cdr3_aa: CASSLREGETQYF
cdr3_nt: TGTGCCAGCAGCTTAAGGGAGGGGGAGACCCAGTACTTC

v_call: TRBV18
j_call: TRBJ1-2
d_call: .
clone_size: few
cdr3_aa: CASSRRTHEEGYTF
cdr3_nt: TGTGCCAGCTCACGCAGGACACACGAGGAGGGCTACACCTTC

v_call: TRBV5-1
j_call: TRBJ1-3
d_call: TRBD1
clone_size: .
cdr3_aa: CASSWGTAGNTIYF
cdr3_nt: TGCGCCAGCAGCTGGGGGACAGCTGGAAACACCATATATTTT

v_call: TRBV28
j_call: TRBJ1-5
d_call: TRBD1
clone_size: .
cdr3_aa: CASTPGTGSQQPQHF
cdr3_nt: TGTGCCTCCACTCCCGGGACAGGATCACAACAGCCCCAGCATTTT

v_call: TRBV10-3
j_call: TRBJ1-6
d_call: .
clone_size: .
cdr3_aa: CASRLSDLGNSPLHF
cdr3_nt: TGTGCCTCACGGTTATCCGACCTCGGGAATTCACCCCTCCACTTT